What follows are 30 T cell receptor beta chains derived from one specimen sequenced in a study of control samples from healthy donors and cancer patients. Using immunoSEQ multiplex PCR, the repertoire was profiled, and TCRdb retains in-frame clones only, with some absent. The data show about 79,000 clones, with 80% to 95% seen just once and roughly 1.3% held by the top ten. The sample was PBMCs. These receptors all stem from a woman aged 40 to 49 with lung cancer.

The chain recombines TRBV28 with TRBJ1-2; the match to TRBD1 covers 11 bases. CDR3 length equals 16 residues. With V trimmed by 3 bases and J by 9 bases, 12 bases remained unmatched. The germline V gene has CDR1 MDHEN and CDR2 SYDVKM. In DNA form, the CDR3 reads TGTGCCAGCAGTTTTAGCTATACCGGGACAGGGGGGAGCTACACCTTC. This encodes CASSFSYTGTGGSYTF.

CDR3 region: CASSFRDHSYEQYF. CDR3 nucleotides: TGTGCCAGCAGCTTCCGGGACCACTCCTACGAGCAGTACTTC. The chain links TRBV7-9 to TRBJ2-7, with D possibly called TRBD1 or TRBD2 (5 bases each). This CDR3 spans 14 amino acids. The germline V and J ends were trimmed by 3 bases and 0 bases, with 9 bases remaining between them. Germline CDR1 is SEHNR and CDR2 is FQNEAQ (reference sequence).

The chain uses TRBV9 and TRBJ1-6, with a tentative D call TRBD1 (5 bases). CDR3 length equals 16 residues. Germline CDR1 is SGDLS and CDR2 is YYNGEE. The V end lost 2 bases, the J end lost 5 bases, and 14 bases lay between the germline ends. CDR3 in DNA: TGTGCCAGCAGCGTTACCCCGGGGGAGCATAATTCACCCCTCCACTTT. Translating it yields CASSVTPGEHNSPLHF.

The CDR3 protein is CASSETGVAEAFF. CDR3 nucleotide sequence: TGTGCCAGCTCCGAGACAGGGGTGGCTGAAGCTTTCTTT. V gene TRBV18 combines with J gene TRBJ1-1, with TRBD1 matching over 8 bases. The CDR3 spans 13 residues. Looked up from germline, CDR1 is KGHSH and CDR2 is LQKENI. The ends lost 6 bases at V and 6 bases at J; junction bases unmatched: 6.

In DNA form, the CDR3 reads TGTGCCAGCAGCCTTTCCGGACAGGGGTTGGTGAATGAGCAGTTCTTC. Translation gives CASSLSGQGLVNEQFF. This rearrangement joins TRBV3-1 (or the pseudogene TRBV3-2) to TRBJ2-1; 9 bases line up with TRBD1. With 4 bases clipped from V and 7 bases from J, the junction kept 11 bases outside the gene matches. Germline V gene sequence: CDR1 LGHDT, CDR2 YNNKEL (reference sequence). The CDR3 spans 16 residues.

The V call is TRBV5-1, the J call TRBJ2-2, with 7 nucleotides matching TRBD2. The CDR3 loop spans 16 amino acids. J was trimmed by 2 bases and V by 1 base; bases with no gene match: 5. Germline V gene data show CDR1 as SGHRS and CDR2 as YFSETQ. The CDR3 spells CASSLNLAANTGELFF. CDR3 DNA: TGCGCCAGCAGCTTGAACCTAGCGGCTAACACCGGGGAGCTGTTTTTT.

This chain links TRBV7-6 with TRBJ2-5, with no clear D. V was pared by 1 base and J by 6 bases, with 15 bases between. The V gene's germline CDR1 is SGHVS and CDR2 FNYEAQ. This CDR3 is built from 15 residues. The CDR3 DNA sequence: TGTGCCAGCAGCTTAGAACCTGGGCGTCCAAAGACCCAGTACTTC. Residues: CASSLEPGRPKTQYF.

The chain uses TRBV6-5 and TRBJ1-2; 9 positions agree with TRBD1. CDR1 is MNHEY, CDR2 SVGAGI, per germline. The CDR3 contains 14 residues. V trimming: 5 bases; J trimming: 1 base; junction bases outside the gene matches: 2. CDR3 protein: CASSRQGVNYGYTF. CDR3 sequence (DNA): TGTGCCAGCAGTCGACAGGGGGTTAACTATGGCTACACCTTC.

This clone was seen a single time. V is TRBV6-5 and J is TRBJ1-5; 8 bases match TRBD1. V lost 6 bases and J lost 3; bases outside the gene matches: 7. This CDR3 is built from 15 residues. The V gene's germline CDR1 is MNHEY and CDR2 SVGAGI. CDR3 sequence (DNA): TGTGCCAGCAGGATACAGGGACAGGTCAATCAGCCCCAGCATTTT. It translates to CASRIQGQVNQPQHF.

This clone showed up just a few times. The chain has TRBV2 and TRBJ1-1; no definite D call. Germline CDR1 and CDR2: SNHLY and FYNNEI. V lost 7 bases to trimming and J lost 1 base, with 10 bases between them. The CDR3 is made up of 13 amino acids. The CDR3: CASTAERNTEAFF. CDR3 DNA sequence: TGTGCCAGCACTGCCGAGCGGAACACTGAAGCTTTCTTT.

CDR3 DNA sequence: TGTGCCAGTAGTATAAGTAGGGATCAGCCCCAGCATTTT. Translation gives CASSISRDQPQHF. This chain links TRBV19 with TRBJ1-5; D unclear. This CDR3 has 13 residues. The germline gives CDR1 LNHDA, CDR2 SQIVND (reference sequence). V was clipped by 2 bases and J by 5 bases, with 7 bases between them.

The chain links TRBV4-1 to TRBJ1-2, with a weak D call TRBD1 (5 bases). Between the trimmed V and J ends, which lost 4 bases and 2 bases, there was a span of 11 bases. Germline CDR1 MGHRA, CDR2 YSYEKL. The CDR3 consists of 14 residues. CDR3: CASSPTGGNYGYTF. Written as DNA, the CDR3 is TGCGCCAGCAGCCCCACTGGGGGGAACTATGGCTACACCTTC.

The V call is TRBV11-2, the J call TRBJ2-3; D gene unclear. V was trimmed by 2 bases and J by 7 bases, leaving 19 bases between them. The germline V gene encodes CDR1 SGHAT and CDR2 FQNNGV. The CDR3 runs to 16 residues. The CDR3 region is CASSLSTTEGWYTQYF. Written as DNA, the CDR3 is TGTGCCAGCAGCTTAAGTACGACCGAAGGGTGGTATACGCAGTATTTT.

V usage is TRBV5-1 and J usage is TRBJ2-3, with D unclear. There are 14 residues in the CDR3. The V end lost 2 bases, the J end lost 4 bases, and 11 bases lay between the germline ends. Germline loops: CDR1 SGHRS, CDR2 YFSETQ. For the CDR3, the DNA is TGCGCCAGCAGCTTATTCGATGGGGCAGATACGCAGTATTTT. This codes for CASSLFDGADTQYF.

The chain couples TRBV16 to TRBJ1-1; D is ambiguous. Trimming left V 5 bases short and J 1 base short, with 11 bases between. This CDR3 region has 14 residues. The germline gives CDR1 KGHSY, CDR2 FQNENV. DNA for the CDR3: TGTGCCAGCAGCGGTCCGACTCGGAACACTGAAGCTTTCTTT. This sequence encodes CASSGPTRNTEAFF.

This sequence joins TRBV2 and TRBJ2-1; D ambiguous. The CDR3 covers 12 residues. Trimming stripped 6 bases from V and 10 bases from J, with 13 bases between. The germline V gene has CDR1 SNHLY and CDR2 FYNNEI. The CDR3, as DNA: TGTGCCAGCAGAACCGTCCTTGGGGAGCAGTTCTTC. Its protein is CASRTVLGEQFF.

V usage is TRBV4-1 and J usage is TRBJ2-7; D remains ambiguous. Germline CDR1 is MGHRA and CDR2 is YSYEKL. This CDR3 contains 13 residues. The V gene lost 0 bases and the J gene lost 1 base, with 4 bases spanning the gap. CDR3 amino acids: CASSQEGSYEQYF. The CDR3 DNA follows: TGCGCCAGCAGCCAAGAGGGTTCCTACGAGCAGTACTTC.

V gene TRBV2 combines with J gene TRBJ2-3; D gene ambiguous. V shed 9 bases and J shed 4 bases, with 17 bases lying between them. The CDR3 spans 14 residues. The V gene's germline CDR1 is SNHLY and CDR2 FYNNEI. Here the CDR3 reads CASLRALSPDTQYF. The CDR3, as DNA: TGTGCCAGTCTTCGGGCCTTAAGCCCAGATACGCAGTATTTT.

The chain has TRBV14 and TRBJ1-2; 7 bases align to TRBD1. The V segment lost 5 bases and the J segment 4 bases; nucleotides outside the gene matches: 7. Per germline, CDR1 SGHDN and CDR2 FVKESK. This CDR3 spans 14 amino acids. Here the CDR3 reads CASSLYRDSYGYTF. The DNA for the CDR3 is TGTGCCAGCAGCTTATACCGGGACAGCTATGGCTACACCTTC.

The rearrangement joins TRBV24-1 to TRBJ2-1; 10 bases agree with TRBD2. V was clipped by 5 bases and J by 3 bases; unmatched bases: 6. This CDR3 spans 16 amino acids. Germline lookup yields CDR1 KGHDR and CDR2 SFDVKD. The CDR3 spells CATSAAGLADYNEQFF. The CDR3 bases are TGTGCCACCAGTGCCGCAGGACTAGCGGACTACAATGAGCAGTTCTTC.

J is TRBJ1-1 and V is TRBV5-1; the D is unclear. The CDR3 has 15 amino acids. CDR1 is SGHRS and CDR2 is YFSETQ in the germline V gene. The germline V and J ends were trimmed by 2 bases and 5 bases, with 16 bases remaining between them. The CDR3 region is CASSLDPGVGTEAFF. The CDR3 DNA reads TGCGCCAGCAGCTTAGACCCCGGAGTGGGGACTGAAGCTTTCTTT. Using reference TRBV5-1 and TRBJ1-1 for the parts outside the CDR3, the full variable domain is KAGVTQTPRYLIKTRGQQVTLSCSPISGHRSVSWYQQTPGQGLQFLFEYFSETQRNKGNFPGRFSGRQFSNSRSEMNVSTLELGDSALYLCASSLDPGVGTEAFFGQGTRLTVV.

The chain links TRBV29-1 to TRBJ2-5; TRBD1 agrees at 8 bases. The CDR3 contains 13 residues. The V gene's germline CDR1 is SQVTM and CDR2 ANQGSEA. Unmatched junction bases numbered 5, after V lost 7 bases and J lost 1 base. CDR3 sequence reads: CSAGGTGQETQYF. CDR3 coding DNA: TGCAGCGCTGGGGGGACAGGCCAAGAGACCCAGTACTTC.

The gene calls are TRBV19 and TRBJ2-3; TRBD2 might be the D (6 bases). Germline V gene lookup returns CDR1 LNHDA and CDR2 SQIVND (reference sequence). CDR3 length: 15 residues. Deletions cut 5 bases from V and 5 bases from J, with 17 bases between. CDR3 region: CASSPGGLVGDTQYF. DNA of the CDR3: TGTGCCAGTAGTCCCGGAGGGCTAGTAGGAGATACGCAGTATTTT.

CDR3: CASSQQGTSGGEQFF. Here the CDR3 DNA reads TGTGCCAGCAGCCAACAGGGGACTAGCGGGGGGGAGCAGTTCTTC. The V and J genes are TRBV3-1 (or the pseudogene TRBV3-2) and TRBJ2-1, with 15 bases aligning to TRBD2. The germline CDR1 and CDR2 sequences are LGHDT and YNNKEL (reference sequence). This CDR3 has 15 amino acids. The ends lost 2 bases at V and 10 bases at J; junction bases unmatched: 3.

The CDR3 here is CASSLAGSSGANVLTF. The CDR3 DNA reads as TGCGCCAGCAGCTTGGCCGGGAGCTCTGGGGCCAACGTCCTGACTTTC. The chain employs TRBV5-1 and TRBJ2-6; TRBD2 is a possible D gene (6 bases). The CDR3 has 16 amino acids. The germline V gene encodes CDR1 SGHRS and CDR2 YFSETQ. Trimming pared 0 bases from V and 0 bases from J, leaving 7 bases between.

V usage is TRBV30 and J usage is TRBJ2-7, with TRBD1 identical over 12 bases. V shed 5 bases, J shed 4 bases, and the junction held 3 bases outside the gene matches. The length of the CDR3 is 13 residues. Germline assignment: CDR1 GTSNPN and CDR2 SVGIG (reference sequence). Here the CDR3 reads CAWGGQGAYEQYF. CDR3 DNA: TGTGCCTGGGGGGGACAGGGGGCTTACGAGCAGTACTTC.

This chain connects TRBV9 to TRBJ1-3, with 8 bases matching TRBD1. With V trimmed by 3 bases and J by 2 bases, 7 bases remained unmatched. Germline CDR1 SGDLS, CDR2 YYNGEE. This CDR3 contains 16 residues. The CDR3 loop is CASSGTGTGAGNTIYF. The CDR3 bases are TGTGCCAGCAGCGGAACCGGGACAGGAGCTGGAAACACCATATATTTT. The entire variable domain, with the rest obtained from reference TRBV9 and TRBJ1-3, is as follows: DSGVTQTPKHLITATGQRVTLRCSPRSGDLSVYWYQQSLDQGLQFLIQYYNGEERAKGNILERFSAQQFPDLHSELNLSSLELGDSALYFCASSGTGTGAGNTIYFGEGSWLTVV.

The chain joins TRBV19 to TRBJ2-7, with D perhaps given as TRBD1 or TRBD2 (6 bases each). CDR3 length equals 15 residues. The V end was cut by 6 bases, the J end by 2 bases, with 17 bases between. Germline V lookup: CDR1 LNHDA, CDR2 SQIVND (reference sequence). The DNA of the CDR3 is TGTGCCAGTAGCACGAAGGGGGGTTTTCCCTACGAGCAGTACTTC. It encodes CASSTKGGFPYEQYF. The entire variable domain, with the rest obtained from reference TRBV19 and TRBJ2-7, is as follows: DGGITQSPKYLFRKEGQNVTLSCEQNLNHDAMYWYRQDPGQGLRLIYYSQIVNDFQKGDIAEGYSVSREKKESFPLTVTSAQKNPTAFYLCASSTKGGFPYEQYFGPGTRLTVT.

For the CDR3, the DNA is TGTGCCAGCACCCGAGAGCCCAACACTGAAGCTTTCTTT. This codes for CASTREPNTEAFF. The J gene is TRBJ1-1, the V gene TRBV2; no firm D call. V lost 7 bases and J 2 bases, leaving 11 bases between the germline ends. This CDR3 is built from 13 residues. Germline-derived CDR1 and CDR2 are SNHLY and FYNNEI. Based on the CDR3 plus reference TRBV2 and TRBJ1-1, the full variable domain is EPEVTQTPSHQVTQMGQEVILRCVPISNHLYFYWYRQILGQKVEFLVSFYNNEISEKSEIFDDQFSVERPDGSNFTLKIRSTKLEDSAMYFCASTREPNTEAFFGQGTRLTVV.

This chain joins TRBV11-3 and TRBJ1-3, with no clear D. Germline-derived CDR1 and CDR2 are SGHNT and YENEEA. With 3 bases removed from V and 4 bases from J, the gap between germline ends came to 25 bases. The CDR3 consists of 19 residues. The CDR3 sequence: CASSLNWRKGKVRGNTIYF. CDR3 nucleotides: TGTGCCAGCAGCTTGAATTGGCGGAAGGGAAAGGTCCGAGGAAACACCATATATTTT. Based on the CDR3 plus reference TRBV11-3 and TRBJ1-3, the full variable domain is EAGVVQSPRYKIIEKKQPVAFWCNPISGHNTLYWYLQNLGQGPELLIRYENEEAVDDSQLPKDRFSAERLKGVDSTLKIQPAELGDSAVYLCASSLNWRKGKVRGNTIYFGEGSWLTVV.